The TCR beta chain described here comes from a study of OX40 agonist ivuxolimab in advanced cancers. Study at large: The study treated patients with ivuxolimab, an agonistic anti-OX40 (CD134) antibody. A partial response was reached by three patients: one with hepatocellular carcinoma and two with cutaneous melanoma.

This clone showed up just once. Assay: immunoSEQ multiplex PCR; the TCRdb copy retains only in-frame clones and omits some. The repertoire holds approximately 79,000 clones, about 85% seen once, with around 2.9% in the top ten. The germline V and J ends were trimmed by 4 bases and 0 bases, with 15 bases remaining between them. Germline CDR1 is KGHSH and CDR2 is LQKENI. This CDR3 has 16 amino acids. The material sequenced was CD4+ or CD8+ T cells sorted from blood, taken in a trial of the OX40 agonist ivuxolimab. The chain is built from TRBV18 and TRBJ2-5; perhaps TRBD1 as D (6 bases). This clonotype was sampled from an adult with an advanced solid tumor such as melanoma, head and neck, liver or kidney cancer. The CDR3 is CASSLSTGSYQETQYF. DNA for the CDR3: TGTGCCAGCTCACTTTCAACAGGGTCGTACCAAGAGACCCAGTACTTC.